This T cell receptor beta chain was found in a study of T cell changes during pregnancy in multiple sclerosis. Germline CDR1 reads SEHNR; CDR2 reads FQNEAQ (reference sequence). V was pared by 2 bases and J by 0 bases, with 7 bases between. The CDR3 has 14 amino acids. Sequencing used immunoSEQ multiplex PCR; TCRdb keeps in-frame clones, though not all of them. The repertoire consists of about 80,000 clones, with about 91% occurring once and the leading ten covering over 1.3%. The genes are TRBV7-9 and TRBJ2-5; tentatively, D is TRBD2 (5 bases). The TCR was taken from a female donor with multiple sclerosis, enrolled in a pregnancy study. The sequenced sample was peripheral blood, obtained before pregnancy. CDR3 protein: CASSLSGNQETQYF. The DNA of the CDR3 is TGTGCCAGCAGCTTATCCGGGAACCAAGAGACCCAGTACTTC. Together with reference TRBV7-9 and TRBJ2-5, the CDR3 gives the full variable domain: DTGVSQNPRHKITKRGQNVTFRCDPISEHNRLYWYRQTLGQGPEFLTYFQNEAQLEKSRLLSDRFSAERPKGSFSTLEIQRTEQGDSAMYLCASSLSGNQETQYFGPGTRLLVL.